A selection of T cell receptor beta chains follows, all from one sample in a study of circulating CD8 cells and anti-PD-1 response in melanoma. TCRdb re-derived calls from the reads in MiXCR, one entry per CDR3 protein. The sample lists about 590 distinct CDR3 sequences; approximately 6% were seen once. The source was CD8+ T cells from PBMCs, collected at baseline or after one month of anti-PD-1 therapy (not recorded which). These receptor sequences come from a human donor with melanoma. CDR3s include the opening cysteine and the closing phenylalanine or tryptophan. The D gene is left open where the match is weak.

D: NA; V: TRBV19; CDR3: CASSMRANTEAFF
D: NA; V: TRBV7-2; CDR3: CASSLVYEQYF
D: TRBD2; V: TRBV6-1; CDR3: CASSESLAGPETQYF
D: NA; V: TRBV6-2/TRBV6-3; CDR3: CASTSGLQDADTQYF
D: NA; V: TRBV3-1; CDR3: CASSAAGLSGANVLTF
D: TRBD1; V: TRBV6-5; CDR3: CASSPQGGRGSTEAFF
D: NA; V: TRBV23-1; CDR3: CASSQSKEGVVRTQPQHF
D: TRBD2; V: TRBV25-1; CDR3: CASSVGGEADEQFF
D: TRBD2; V: TRBV23-1; CDR3: CASSQGTSSYNEQFF
D: NA; V: TRBV20-1; CDR3: CSAGGQFDYEQYF
D: TRBD1; V: TRBV19; CDR3: CASNITGGIYERYF
D: NA; V: TRBV28; CDR3: CASSSHNEQYF
D: TRBD2; V: TRBV28; CDR3: CASSFLAGTDTQYF
D: NA; V: TRBV6-2/TRBV6-3; CDR3: CASTPRTETGELFF
D: NA; V: TRBV19; CDR3: CASSIIGPTEAFF
D: NA; V: TRBV4-1; CDR3: CASSQDYRSNQPQHF
D: NA; V: TRBV23-1; CDR3: CASSQSKEGVARTQPQHF